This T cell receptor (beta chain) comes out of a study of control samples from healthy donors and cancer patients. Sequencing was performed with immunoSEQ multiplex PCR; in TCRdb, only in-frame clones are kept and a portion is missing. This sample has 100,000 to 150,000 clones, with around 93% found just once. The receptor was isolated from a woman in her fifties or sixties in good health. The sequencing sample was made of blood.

CDR3 sequence: CASSKRSASDEQYF. CDR3 nucleotides: TGTGCCAGCAGCAAACGGTCAGCAAGCGACGAGCAGTACTTC. The chain couples TRBV21-1 to TRBJ2-7; the table assigns TRBD2, which was not confirmed against the DNA. TRBV21-1 is an annotated pseudogene. The CDR3 runs to 14 residues.